These 8 T cell receptor beta chains were all obtained from the same sample, sequenced in a study of untreated major depressive disorder. Libraries were prepared by immunoSEQ multiplex PCR; TCRdb keeps only in-frame clonotypes and omits some of them. The table lists approximately 15,000 clones, approximately 91% of them singletons. General study results and limits: TRBV05-01 (Vbeta 5.1) usage was higher in CD4+ T cells of depressed patients than controls.

Their cognate antigens are unknown. Material: CD4+ T cells from PBMCs. The source of these receptors is a man aged 30 to 39 with major depressive disorder.

The chain has TRBV7-2 and TRBJ2-1; maybe TRBD2 (5 bases). The CDR3 covers 13 residues. The ends were cut back, 3 bases at V and 2 bases at J, with 5 bases in the middle. Germline V gene data show CDR1 as SGHTA and CDR2 as FQGNSA. CDR3 amino acids: CASSLRAYNEQFF. As DNA, the CDR3 is TGTGCCAGCAGCTTGAGGGCCTACAATGAGCAGTTCTTC.

The chain joins TRBV2 to TRBJ2-7, with 10 nucleotides matching TRBD1. The CDR3 totals 16 residues. CDR1 is SNHLY and CDR2 is FYNNEI in the germline V gene. The ends lost 5 bases at V and 2 bases at J; junction bases unmatched: 9. CDR3 sequence (DNA): TGTGCCAGCAGTTTCCGGGACAGGGGTTTAACCTACGAGCAGTACTTC. Translation: CASSFRDRGLTYEQYF.

The chain is built from TRBV6-5 and TRBJ2-7; 7 bases fit TRBD1. The CDR3 contains 13 residues. Germline V gene data show CDR1 as MNHEY and CDR2 as SVGAGI. V trimming: 6 bases; J trimming: 3 bases; junction bases outside the gene matches: 5. CDR3 amino acids: CASRDRVGYEQYF. For the CDR3, the DNA is TGTGCCAGCAGAGACAGGGTTGGCTACGAGCAGTACTTC.

This clone was detected once. Other DNA variants within this sample encode the same CDR3. The V and J genes are TRBV6-6 and TRBJ1-1, with D unresolved. The CDR3 runs 12 residues. The V end was cut by 3 bases, the J end by 1 base, with 3 bases between. The germline V gene encodes CDR1 MNHNY and CDR2 SVGAGI (reference sequence). The CDR3 DNA follows: TGTGCCAGCAGTTATCGGAACACTGAAGCTTTCTTT. Translation gives CASSYRNTEAFF.

The V and J genes are TRBV5-1 and TRBJ1-1; 8 bases are shared with TRBD1. CDR1 is SGHRS and CDR2 is YFSETQ in the germline V gene. The CDR3 sequence is 15 residues long. V shed 4 bases and J 3 bases; nucleotides not matched to a gene: 8. CDR3 region: CASSTFTGGDTEAFF. The CDR3 DNA reads as TGCGCCAGCAGCACCTTTACAGGGGGGGACACTGAAGCTTTCTTT.

This clone was observed once. This sequence joins TRBV29-1 and TRBJ2-1; TRBD1 or TRBD2 may be the D gene (5 bases each). V was pared by 4 bases and J by 9 bases, with 7 bases between. Germline V gene sequence: CDR1 SQVTM, CDR2 ANQGSEA. The length of the CDR3 is 10 residues. CDR3 sequence reads: CSVGDAEQFF. The DNA for the CDR3 is TGCAGCGTTGGGGACGCTGAGCAGTTCTTC.

The V call is TRBV7-8, the J call TRBJ1-2; TRBD1 is a possible D gene (5 bases). Germline-derived CDR1 and CDR2 are SGHVS and FQNEAQ. Trimming removed 4 bases at V and 5 bases at J, with 14 bases between. This CDR3 is 14 amino acids long. The CDR3 DNA reads as TGTGCCAGCAGCTCACCGAACGGGGCATATGGCTACACCTTC. As protein: CASSSPNGAYGYTF.

This clone was observed a few times. The chain joins TRBV2 to TRBJ2-7, with 7 bases matching TRBD2. The CDR3 totals 15 residues. Per the germline V gene, CDR1 is SNHLY and CDR2 is FYNNEI. V gave up 3 bases and J gave up 7 bases; unmatched junction bases: 12. The CDR3 DNA reads as TGTGCCAGCAGTGAGGGCCTAGCGGCGACGGGGGAGCAGTACTTC. Translated: CASSEGLAATGEQYF.